These 10 T cell receptor beta chains were sequenced from one sample in a study of OX40 agonist ivuxolimab in advanced cancers. Measured with immunoSEQ multiplex PCR; TCRdb has only the in-frame clones, and not every one. The sample includes 120,000 or so clones, 93% of them seen just once. The sample consisted of CD4+ or CD8+ T cells sorted from blood, taken in a trial of the OX40 agonist ivuxolimab. The receptors derive from an adult with an advanced solid tumor such as melanoma, head and neck, liver or kidney cancer.

V is TRBV6-5 and J is TRBJ1-1, with D perhaps TRBD1 (6 bases). Germline V gives CDR1 MNHEY, CDR2 SVGAGI. The CDR3 contains 14 residues. Trimming cost V 0 bases and J 7 bases, with 12 bases left between them. CDR3 DNA sequence: TGTGCCAGCAGTTACTCGAGGGGGAACGGTGAAGCTTTCTTT. Translating gives CASSYSRGNGEAFF.

The chain is built from TRBV11-2 and TRBJ2-1, with D maybe TRBD1 (6 bases). Trimming stripped 5 bases from V and 0 bases from J, with 14 bases between. The CDR3 extends over 16 amino acids. Germline assignment: CDR1 SGHAT and CDR2 FQNNGV. The CDR3 loop reads CASSKLGTPSYNEQFF. CDR3 bases: TGTGCCAGCAGCAAACTCGGGACACCCTCCTACAATGAGCAGTTCTTC.

This chain links TRBV11-2 with TRBJ2-2; maybe TRBD2 (5 bases). Trimming cost V 5 bases and J 0 bases, with 16 bases left between them. CDR3 size: 17 residues. Looked up from germline, CDR1 is SGHAT and CDR2 is FQNNGV. The CDR3 protein is CASSPRYGGANTGELFF. CDR3 nucleotide sequence: TGTGCCAGCAGCCCCCGTTATGGAGGCGCGAACACCGGGGAGCTGTTTTTT. Using reference TRBV11-2 and TRBJ2-2 for the parts outside the CDR3, the full variable domain is EAGVAQSPRYKIIEKRQSVAFWCNPISGHATLYWYQQILGQGPKLLIQFQNNGVVDDSQLPKDRFSAERLKGVDSTLKIQPAKLEDSAVYLCASSPRYGGANTGELFFGEGSRLTVL.

V usage is TRBV7-9 and J usage is TRBJ2-2; D may be TRBD2 (5 bases). The CDR3 has 17 residues. Deletions cut 6 bases from V and 7 bases from J, with 24 bases between. Per germline, CDR1 SEHNR and CDR2 FQNEAQ (reference sequence). The CDR3 DNA reads as TGTGCCAGCAGTCTAGCTACTACCCTGGTTGGCGGCGGGGAGCTGTTTTTT. Protein product: CASSLATTLVGGGELFF.

This rearrangement joins TRBV7-3 to TRBJ2-2; D not resolved. Per the germline V gene, CDR1 is SGHTA and CDR2 is FQGTGA. Trimming took off 5 bases at V and 8 bases at J, with 9 bases between the two ends. The CDR3 runs to 12 residues. CDR3 protein: CASSLLRGELFF. CDR3 nucleotide sequence: TGTGCCAGCAGCCTGCTCCGGGGGGAGCTGTTTTTT.

V and J are TRBV18 and TRBJ2-3; TRBD2 aligns across 10 bases. V trimming: 6 bases; J trimming: 5 bases; junction bases outside the gene matches: 11. This CDR3 comprises 16 residues. Germline V gene data show CDR1 as KGHSH and CDR2 as LQKENI. CDR3 nucleotide sequence: TGTGCCAGCTCGCAACCCGCTAGCGGGAGCCAAGATACGCAGTATTTT. Its translation is CASSQPASGSQDTQYF.

The V call is TRBV28, the J call TRBJ1-1; TRBD1 might be the D (5 bases). Trimming removed 6 bases from V and 2 bases from J, with 13 bases in between. This CDR3 is built from 14 residues. Germline lookup yields CDR1 MDHEN and CDR2 SYDVKM. The CDR3 sequence: CASRQQGHNTEAFF. The CDR3 nucleotides are TGTGCCAGCAGGCAACAAGGACACAACACTGAAGCTTTCTTT.

The chain combines TRBV19 with TRBJ1-5; TRBD1 matches at 7 bases. Germline V lookup: CDR1 LNHDA, CDR2 SQIVND (reference sequence). The CDR3 spans 13 residues. J was trimmed by 7 bases and V by 5 bases; bases with no gene match: 5. The CDR3: CASSQTGAQPQHF. The CDR3 DNA is TGTGCCAGTAGTCAAACAGGGGCCCAGCCCCAGCATTTT.

The genes are TRBV28 and TRBJ1-4; 10 bases are a match to TRBD1. CDR1 and CDR2 (germline): MDHEN, SYDVKM. This CDR3 contains 15 residues. The ends lost 7 bases at V and 7 bases at J; junction bases unmatched: 9. Here the CDR3 DNA reads TGTGCCAGCAAACCTAGGGACAGGGGTGGTGAAAAACTGTTTTTT. This codes for CASKPRDRGGEKLFF.

V gene TRBV18 combines with J gene TRBJ2-1; TRBD2 aligns across 7 bases. CDR1 is KGHSH, CDR2 LQKENI, per germline. The CDR3 runs to 16 residues. The V segment lost 5 bases and the J segment 3 bases; nucleotides outside the gene matches: 10. This CDR3 is CASSSPGTGGYNEQFF. The CDR3 DNA follows: TGTGCCAGCTCAAGCCCCGGGACGGGGGGCTACAATGAGCAGTTCTTC.